This T cell receptor (beta chain) is drawn from a study of control samples from healthy donors and cancer patients. Method: immunoSEQ multiplex PCR; TCRdb's copy keeps in-frame clones and lacks some. The profile covers more than 140,000 clones, with roughly 89% appearing a single time and more than 6.5% taken by the ten largest. V lost 3 bases, J lost 7 bases, and 6 bases lay in between. The V gene's germline CDR1 is LNHDA and CDR2 SQIVND (reference sequence). This CDR3 region has 12 residues. J is TRBJ2-2 and V is TRBV19; unclear D gene. The sequence was obtained from a man between 18 and 29 years old in good health. Sample: blood. This chain's CDR3 is CASSMGNGELFF. CDR3 nucleotide sequence: TGTGCCAGTAGTATGGGTAACGGGGAGCTGTTTTTT. The full variable domain, rest sourced from reference TRBV19 and TRBJ2-2, is DGGITQSPKYLFRKEGQNVTLSCEQNLNHDAMYWYRQDPGQGLRLIYYSQIVNDFQKGDIAEGYSVSREKKESFPLTVTSAQKNPTAFYLCASSMGNGELFFGEGSRLTVL.